This T cell receptor (beta chain) is drawn from a study of T cells in Graves' hyperthyroidism and ophthalmopathy. The CDR3 runs 14 residues. The V gene's germline CDR1 is SEHNR and CDR2 FQNEAQ (reference sequence). Trimming removed 3 bases at V and 7 bases at J, with 13 bases between. RNA transcripts served as the template for amplifying TCR beta CDR3 regions. RT-PCR in the first round (using the HTBI primer set) targeted the TCR CDR3. TCRdb reprocessed the multiplex PCR reads with MiXCR, giving one entry per CDR3 protein. This sample yields 490,000 or so distinct CDR3 sequences, of which over 35% are seen a single time; about 43% belongs to the top ten.

V usage is TRBV7-9 and J usage is TRBJ1-5; D gene uncertain. The origin of this receptor is an adult woman with Graves' disease, either hyperthyroidism or ophthalmopathy (not recorded which). The source material was peripheral blood or thyroid tissue (not recorded which). The CDR3 reads CASSFIAGEQPQHF. The CDR3 DNA reads as TGTGCCAGCAGCTTTATCGCGGGCGAGCAGCCCCAGCATTTT.